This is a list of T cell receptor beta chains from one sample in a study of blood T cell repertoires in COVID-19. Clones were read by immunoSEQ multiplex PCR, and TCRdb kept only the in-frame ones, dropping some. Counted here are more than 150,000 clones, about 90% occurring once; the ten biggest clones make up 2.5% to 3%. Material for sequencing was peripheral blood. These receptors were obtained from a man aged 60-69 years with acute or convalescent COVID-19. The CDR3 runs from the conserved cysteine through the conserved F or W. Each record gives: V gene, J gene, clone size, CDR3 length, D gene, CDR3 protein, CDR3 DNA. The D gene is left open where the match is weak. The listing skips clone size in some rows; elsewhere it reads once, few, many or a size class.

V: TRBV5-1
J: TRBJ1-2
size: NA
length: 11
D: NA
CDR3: CASSLTDGYTF
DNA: TGCGCCAGCAGCTTGACAGATGGCTACACCTTC

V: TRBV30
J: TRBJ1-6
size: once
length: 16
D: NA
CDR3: CAWSEKWSSYNSPLHF
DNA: TGTGCCTGGAGTGAAAAATGGAGCTCCTATAATTCACCCCTCCACTTT

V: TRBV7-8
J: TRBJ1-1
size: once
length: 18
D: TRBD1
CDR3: CASSFAGTGDFMNTEAFF
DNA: TGTGCCAGCAGCTTCGCCGGGACAGGGGATTTCATGAACACTGAAGCTTTCTTT

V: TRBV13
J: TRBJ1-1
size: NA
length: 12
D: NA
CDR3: CASSLGQTEAFF
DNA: TGTGCCAGCAGCTTAGGTCAGACTGAAGCTTTCTTT

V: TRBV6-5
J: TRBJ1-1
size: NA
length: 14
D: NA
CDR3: CASKIQKDTIEAFF
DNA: TGTGCCAGCAAAATACAGAAAGACACCATTGAAGCTTTCTTT

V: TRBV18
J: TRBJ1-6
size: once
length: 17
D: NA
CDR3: CASSAELRSSYNSPLHF
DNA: TGTGCCAGCTCAGCGGAGCTACGAAGCTCCTATAATTCACCCCTCCACTTT

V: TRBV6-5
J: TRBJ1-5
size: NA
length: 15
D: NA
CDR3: CASSPTAIRNQPQHF
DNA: TGTGCCAGCAGTCCTACAGCAATTCGCAATCAGCCCCAGCATTTT

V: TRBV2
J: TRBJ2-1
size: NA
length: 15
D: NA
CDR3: CASSEEAVLYNEQFF
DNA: TGTGCCAGCAGTGAAGAAGCGGTTCTCTACAATGAGCAGTTCTTC

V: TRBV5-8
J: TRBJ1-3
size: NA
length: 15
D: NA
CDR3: CASSRGTGSGNTIYF
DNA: TGTGCCAGCAGCAGGGGCACAGGGTCGGGGAACACCATATATTTT

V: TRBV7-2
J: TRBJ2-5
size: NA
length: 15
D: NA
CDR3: CASSISPSREETQYF
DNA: TGTGCCAGCAGCATTAGCCCGAGTAGGGAGGAGACCCAGTACTTC

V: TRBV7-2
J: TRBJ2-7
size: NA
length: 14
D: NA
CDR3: CASSPRDFSRGQYF
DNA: TGTGCCAGCAGCCCCCGGGACTTTTCACGGGGGCAGTACTTC

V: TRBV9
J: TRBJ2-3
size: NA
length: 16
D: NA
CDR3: CASSFRLVGGTDTQYF
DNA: TGTGCCAGCAGCTTCAGACTAGTAGGGGGCACAGATACGCAGTATTTT

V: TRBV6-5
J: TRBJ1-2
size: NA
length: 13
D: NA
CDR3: CALRGGTNYGYTF
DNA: TGTGCCCTCCGGGGAGGTACTAACTATGGCTACACCTTC

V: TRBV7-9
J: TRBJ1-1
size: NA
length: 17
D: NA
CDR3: CASSLEGGLGGKTEAFF
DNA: TGTGCCAGCAGCTTAGAGGGTGGCCTAGGGGGAAAAACTGAAGCTTTCTTT

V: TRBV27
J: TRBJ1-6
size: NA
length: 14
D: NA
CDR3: CATREGPLNSPLHF
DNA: TGTGCCACCAGGGAGGGGCCCCTGAATTCACCCCTCCACTTT

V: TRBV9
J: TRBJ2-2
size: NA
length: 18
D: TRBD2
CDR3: CASSVGLAGGGGTGELFF
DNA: TGTGCCAGCAGCGTAGGACTAGCGGGAGGGGGAGGAACCGGGGAGCTGTTTTTT

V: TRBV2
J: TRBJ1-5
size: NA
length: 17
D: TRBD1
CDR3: CASSVGQGTRGNQPQHF
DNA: TGTGCCAGCAGTGTAGGACAGGGGACGAGGGGCAATCAGCCCCAGCATTTT

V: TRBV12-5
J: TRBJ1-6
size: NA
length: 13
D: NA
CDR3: CASQFEGRSPLHF
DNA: TGTGCTAGTCAATTCGAGGGGAGGTCACCCCTCCACTTT

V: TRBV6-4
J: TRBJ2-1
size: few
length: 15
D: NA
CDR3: CASSAVQGSYNEQFF
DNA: TGTGCCAGCAGTGCAGTACAGGGATCCTACAATGAGCAGTTCTTC

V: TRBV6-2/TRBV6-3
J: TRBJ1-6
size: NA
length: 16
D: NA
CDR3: CASSYPRRGDNSPLHF
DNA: TGTGCCAGCAGTTACCCAAGACGGGGGGATAATTCACCCCTCCACTTT

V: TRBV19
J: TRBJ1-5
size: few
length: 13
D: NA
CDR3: CASSRGLESPQHF
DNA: TGTGCCAGTAGTAGGGGCTTAGAGTCACCCCAGCATTTT

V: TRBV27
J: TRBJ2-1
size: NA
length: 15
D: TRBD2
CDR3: CASSLRGLAVNEQFF
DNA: TGTGCCAGCAGTTTACGGGGACTAGCGGTCAATGAGCAGTTCTTC

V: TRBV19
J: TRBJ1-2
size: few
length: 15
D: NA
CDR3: CASSIAAGTNYGYTF
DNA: TGTGCCAGTAGTATAGCTGCGGGAACAAACTATGGCTACACCTTC

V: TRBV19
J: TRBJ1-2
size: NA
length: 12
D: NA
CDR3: CASFERSYGYTF
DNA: TGTGCCAGCTTCGAGAGATCCTATGGCTACACCTTC

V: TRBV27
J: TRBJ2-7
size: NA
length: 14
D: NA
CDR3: CASSLSASVDEQYF
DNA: TGTGCCAGCAGTTTATCCGCTAGCGTCGACGAGCAGTACTTC

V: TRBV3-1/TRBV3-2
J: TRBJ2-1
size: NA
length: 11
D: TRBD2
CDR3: CASSRGTSQFF
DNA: TGTGCCAGCAGCCGGGGGACTAGTCAGTTCTTC

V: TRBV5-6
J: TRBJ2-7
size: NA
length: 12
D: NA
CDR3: CASSSQGGEQYF
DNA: TGTGCCAGCAGCTCGCAGGGAGGCGAGCAGTACTTC

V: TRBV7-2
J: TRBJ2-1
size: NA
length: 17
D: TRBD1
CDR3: CASRNRLLGQGFGEQFF
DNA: TGTGCCAGCAGGAACCGGCTTCTGGGACAGGGGTTCGGTGAGCAGTTCTTC

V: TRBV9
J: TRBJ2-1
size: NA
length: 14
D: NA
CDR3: CASSVGLVGNEQFF
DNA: TGTGCCAGCAGCGTAGGACTAGTAGGTAATGAGCAGTTCTTC

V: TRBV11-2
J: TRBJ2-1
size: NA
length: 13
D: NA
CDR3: CASSARIGFMQFF
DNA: TGTGCCAGCAGCGCCCGAATCGGTTTCATGCAGTTCTTC

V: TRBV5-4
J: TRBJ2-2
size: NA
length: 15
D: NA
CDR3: CASSGGTVAPGELFF
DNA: TGTGCCAGCAGCGGAGGGACAGTAGCACCCGGGGAGCTGTTTTTT